Included here is one TCR beta chain sequence, with context. What it recognizes is unknown. Its ends do not fully match the called genes, so a read error is possible. The sample is drawn from a study of tumor and adjacent non-tumor tissue in lung cancer. A modified ARM-PCR protocol with three rounds of nested PCR amplified TCRbeta. MiXCR was run by TCRdb on the multiplex PCR reads, yielding one entry per CDR3 protein. The sample includes some 120,000 distinct CDR3 sequences, about 66% of them seen just once. Germline assignment: CDR1 DFQATT and CDR2 SNEGSKA (reference sequence). The CDR3 totals 10 residues. Study-level results: Tumor TCR diversity, when higher, was linked to shorter survival. Top 100 clones took a larger repertoire share in normal lung.

The template was RNA from unsorted bulk tissue. The V gene is TRBV20-1, the J gene TRBJ1-1; D remains ambiguous. Sequenced input: lung tumor tissue. The receptor's source is a man younger than 45 with non-small cell lung cancer. The DNA of the CDR3 is TGCAGTGTTCACTATGGTGAAGCTTTCTTC. This gives the protein CSVHYGEAFF.